The sequence of this T cell receptor (beta chain) was determined in a study of T cell responses to AZD1222 COVID-19 vaccine. General study points: Unmutated variant regions are reportedly the target of nearly half of TCRs that are spike-specific.

Here immunoSEQ multiplex PCR was the method, and the copy in TCRdb shows in-frame clones only, minus some. The sample consists of roughly 150,000 clones, about 90% of them appearing once. Concerning this clone itself: Its antigen is currently unknown. Other nucleotide sequences from this sample produce the same CDR3.

CDR1 and CDR2 from the germline V gene are SGHRS and YFSETQ. There are 15 residues in the CDR3. V lost 0 bases and J lost 0, with 7 bases in between. Sequenced here: peripheral blood, sampled 28 days after the second AZD1222 dose. The chain couples TRBV5-1 to TRBJ1-3; D gene unclear. This receptor was identified in an adult who received the AZD1222 COVID-19 vaccine. The CDR3 here is CASSLDGASGNTIYF. The DNA for the CDR3 is TGCGCCAGCAGCTTGGACGGTGCCTCTGGAAACACCATATATTTT.